Listed below are T cell receptor beta chains from one sample, sequenced in a study of patients and donors after allogeneic stem cell transplantation. Using its own MiXCR run on the RT-PCR reads, TCRdb lists one record per CDR3 protein. Among fewer than 500,000 distinct CDR3 sequences, more than 15% were seen once, and the ten largest hold about 7%. The sequenced sample was blood, either unsorted or a sorted T cell fraction (not recorded which). The receptors stem from a human donor who was either an allogeneic HSCT recipient or a stem cell or donor lymphocyte infusion donor (not recorded which). It is not recorded whose cells these are; they may come from a transplant donor. CDR3s include the opening cysteine and the closing phenylalanine or tryptophan. The order of the fields is V gene, D gene, J gene, clone size, CDR3 DNA, CDR3 protein. D genes are given only for firm matches. Expanded clones get a size class; other rows say once, few or many, or leave the size out.

V gene: TRBV5-1; D gene: .; J gene: TRBJ2-5; clone size: many; CDR3 DNA: TGCGCCAGCAGGAGATTCCAAGAGACCCAGTACTTC; CDR3 protein: CASRRFQETQYF
V gene: TRBV6-2/TRBV6-3; D gene: TRBD1; J gene: TRBJ1-2; clone size: .; CDR3 DNA: TGTGCCAGCACCAGGGGACAGCTGTATGGCTACACCTTC; CDR3 protein: CASTRGQLYGYTF
V gene: TRBV4-3; D gene: TRBD1; J gene: TRBJ1-2; clone size: .; CDR3 DNA: TGCGCCAGCAGTCGAGACAGGGGTAATGGCTACACCTTC; CDR3 protein: CASSRDRGNGYTF
V gene: TRBV5-1; D gene: .; J gene: TRBJ2-5; clone size: .; CDR3 DNA: TGCGCCAGCAGCAACGGGGTCGGGAGAAAAGAGACCCAGTACTTC; CDR3 protein: CASSNGVGRKETQYF
V gene: TRBV19; D gene: .; J gene: TRBJ2-2; clone size: .; CDR3 DNA: TGTGCCAGTAGTATAGAGTCGGGAACCGGGGAGCTGTTTTTT; CDR3 protein: CASSIESGTGELFF
V gene: TRBV23-1; D gene: .; J gene: TRBJ2-5; clone size: .; CDR3 DNA: TGCGCCAGCAGTCAATCGGGACGGAGCCAAGAGACCCAGTACTTC; CDR3 protein: CASSQSGRSQETQYF
V gene: TRBV6-1; D gene: TRBD2; J gene: TRBJ2-1; clone size: few; CDR3 DNA: TGTGCCAGCAGTCCCCGGGGAACTAGCGGAGGAATGGGCAATGAGCAGTTCTTC; CDR3 protein: CASSPRGTSGGMGNEQFF
V gene: TRBV7-8; D gene: TRBD1; J gene: TRBJ1-2; clone size: many; CDR3 DNA: TGTGCCAGCAGCCCAACAGGGGAAAGTTATGGCTACACCTTC; CDR3 protein: CASSPTGESYGYTF
V gene: TRBV7-9; D gene: .; J gene: TRBJ2-7; clone size: .; CDR3 DNA: TGTGCCAGCACCTTAGCTCTGGACGCCTACGAGCAGTACTTC; CDR3 protein: CASTLALDAYEQYF
V gene: TRBV5-6; D gene: TRBD1; J gene: TRBJ1-5; clone size: few; CDR3 DNA: TGTGCCAGCAGCGGCCGGACAGGGAAGGATCAGCCCCAGCATTTT; CDR3 protein: CASSGRTGKDQPQHF
V gene: TRBV4-3; D gene: .; J gene: TRBJ2-7; clone size: .; CDR3 DNA: TGCGCCAGCAGCCTGACTATGGGGACCTACGAGCAGTACTTC; CDR3 protein: CASSLTMGTYEQYF
V gene: TRBV25-1; D gene: .; J gene: TRBJ1-1; clone size: .; CDR3 DNA: TGTGCCAGCAGTGGTTTAAGGTCACACTGGAATTCAAACACTGAAGCTTTCTTT; CDR3 protein: CASSGLRSHWNSNTEAFF
V gene: TRBV10-3; D gene: .; J gene: TRBJ1-1; clone size: few; CDR3 DNA: TGTGCCATCAGTTCCATGGGGGGTCGGAACACTGAAGCTTTCTTT; CDR3 protein: CAISSMGGRNTEAFF
V gene: TRBV6-6; D gene: .; J gene: TRBJ2-3; clone size: .; CDR3 DNA: TGTGCCAGCAGCTATTTGGAGGGGGGTACGCAGTATTTT; CDR3 protein: CASSYLEGGTQYF
V gene: TRBV4-2; D gene: .; J gene: TRBJ2-7; clone size: few; CDR3 DNA: TGTGCCAGCAGCCAAGCCATCCGTTACGAGCAGTACTTC; CDR3 protein: CASSQAIRYEQYF
V gene: TRBV28; D gene: .; J gene: TRBJ1-4; clone size: .; CDR3 DNA: TGTGCCAGCACCACAACGGTATCGTATGAAAAACTGTTTTTT; CDR3 protein: CASTTTVSYEKLFF
V gene: TRBV3-1; D gene: .; J gene: TRBJ2-6; clone size: .; CDR3 DNA: TGTGCCAGCAGCCAAGTGGGGAGGACCTCTGGGGCCAACGTCCTGACTTTC; CDR3 protein: CASSQVGRTSGANVLTF
V gene: TRBV4-3; D gene: TRBD2; J gene: TRBJ2-1; clone size: few; CDR3 DNA: TGCGCCAGCAGCCAACTAGCGGGGGGGCTAAATGAGCAGTTCTTC; CDR3 protein: CASSQLAGGLNEQFF
V gene: TRBV5-6; D gene: .; J gene: TRBJ2-1; clone size: .; CDR3 DNA: TGTGCCAGCAGCCCCCTCCGGGACTCCCTTTCCAAGGGGCAGTTCTTC; CDR3 protein: CASSPLRDSLSKGQFF
V gene: TRBV20-1; D gene: TRBD1; J gene: TRBJ1-4; clone size: few; CDR3 DNA: TGCAGTGCTAGAGACTTCGGACAGGGTTTGTCCGAAAAACTGTTTTTT; CDR3 protein: CSARDFGQGLSEKLFF
V gene: TRBV9; D gene: .; J gene: TRBJ2-5; clone size: .; CDR3 DNA: TGTGCCAGCAGCCGAGAGGGTCACTACGAGACCCAGTACTTC; CDR3 protein: CASSREGHYETQYF
V gene: TRBV7-6; D gene: .; J gene: TRBJ2-4; clone size: many; CDR3 DNA: TGTGCCAGCAGCTTAACAGGATCTACCATTCAGTACTTC; CDR3 protein: CASSLTGSTIQYF
V gene: TRBV11-2; D gene: TRBD1; J gene: TRBJ1-5; clone size: .; CDR3 DNA: TGTGCCAGCAGCTTATACGGGACAGGGGGCCAAATACGCAATCAGCCCCAGCATTTT; CDR3 protein: CASSLYGTGGQIRNQPQHF
V gene: TRBV5-1; D gene: TRBD1; J gene: TRBJ2-1; clone size: few; CDR3 DNA: TGCGCCAGCAGCCGAGGGACAGGGACCTACAATGAGCAGTTCTTC; CDR3 protein: CASSRGTGTYNEQFF
V gene: TRBV20-1; D gene: TRBD2; J gene: TRBJ2-1; clone size: many; CDR3 DNA: TGCAGTGCTAGAGATCTCTGGCGGGAGAATGAGCAGTTCTTC; CDR3 protein: CSARDLWRENEQFF
V gene: TRBV7-2; D gene: TRBD1; J gene: TRBJ2-7; clone size: .; CDR3 DNA: TGTGCCAGCAGCTTCAGGGGGTGGGATTACGAGCAGTACTTC; CDR3 protein: CASSFRGWDYEQYF
V gene: TRBV12-3/TRBV12-4; D gene: .; J gene: TRBJ2-5; clone size: many; CDR3 DNA: TGTGCCAGCAGTTGGGGTGTCCCTCAAGAGACCCAGTACTTC; CDR3 protein: CASSWGVPQETQYF